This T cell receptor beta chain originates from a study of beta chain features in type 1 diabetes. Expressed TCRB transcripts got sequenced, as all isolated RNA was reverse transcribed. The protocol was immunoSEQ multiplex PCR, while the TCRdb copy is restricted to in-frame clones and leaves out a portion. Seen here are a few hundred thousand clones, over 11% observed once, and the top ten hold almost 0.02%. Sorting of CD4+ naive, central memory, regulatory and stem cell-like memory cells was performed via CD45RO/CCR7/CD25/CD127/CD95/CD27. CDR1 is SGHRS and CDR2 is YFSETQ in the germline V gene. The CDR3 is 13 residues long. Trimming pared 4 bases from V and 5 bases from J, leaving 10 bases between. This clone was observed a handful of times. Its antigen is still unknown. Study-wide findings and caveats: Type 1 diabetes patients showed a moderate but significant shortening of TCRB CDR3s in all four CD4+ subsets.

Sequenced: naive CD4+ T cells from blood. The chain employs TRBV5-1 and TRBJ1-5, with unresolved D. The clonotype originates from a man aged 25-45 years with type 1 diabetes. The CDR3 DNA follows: TGCGCCAGCAGCGCTGGGCCCGATCAGCCCCAGCATTTT. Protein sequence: CASSAGPDQPQHF. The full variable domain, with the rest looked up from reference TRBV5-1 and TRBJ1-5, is KAGVTQTPRYLIKTRGQQVTLSCSPISGHRSVSWYQQTPGQGLQFLFEYFSETQRNKGNFPGRFSGRQFSNSRSEMNVSTLELGDSALYLCASSAGPDQPQHFGDGTRLSIL.